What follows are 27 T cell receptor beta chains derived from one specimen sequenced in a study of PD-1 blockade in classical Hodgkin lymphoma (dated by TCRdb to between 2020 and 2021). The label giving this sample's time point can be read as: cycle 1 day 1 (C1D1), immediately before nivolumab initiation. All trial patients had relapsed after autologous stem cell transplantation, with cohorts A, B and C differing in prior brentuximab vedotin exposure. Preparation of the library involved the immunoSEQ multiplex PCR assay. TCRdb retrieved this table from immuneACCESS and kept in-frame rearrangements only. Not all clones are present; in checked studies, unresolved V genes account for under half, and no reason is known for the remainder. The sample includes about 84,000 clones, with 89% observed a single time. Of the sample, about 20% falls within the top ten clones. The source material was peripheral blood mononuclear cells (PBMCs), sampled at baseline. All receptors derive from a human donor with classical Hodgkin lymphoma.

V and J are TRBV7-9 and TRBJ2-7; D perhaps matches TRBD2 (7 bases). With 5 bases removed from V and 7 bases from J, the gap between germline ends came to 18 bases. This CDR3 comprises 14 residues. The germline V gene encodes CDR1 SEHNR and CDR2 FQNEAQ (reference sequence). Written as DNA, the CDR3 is TGTGCCAGCAGCCGGGGGGCTCCCCCGGGGGAGCAGTACTTC. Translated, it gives CASSRGAPPGEQYF.

For the CDR3, the DNA is TGTGCCAGCAGCCACCGACAGGGGACTAATGAAAAACTGTTTTTT. It translates to CASSHRQGTNEKLFF. The genes are TRBV7-9 and TRBJ1-4; 8 bases map to TRBD1. The germline gives CDR1 SEHNR, CDR2 FQNEAQ (reference sequence). The CDR3 sequence is 15 residues long. The V and J ends lost 5 bases and 2 bases, in that order; junction bases with no gene match: 4.

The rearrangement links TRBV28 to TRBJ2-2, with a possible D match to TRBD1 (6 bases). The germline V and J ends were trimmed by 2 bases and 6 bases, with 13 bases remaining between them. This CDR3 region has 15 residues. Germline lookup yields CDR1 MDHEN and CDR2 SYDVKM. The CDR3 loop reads CASSLVRTAPGELFF. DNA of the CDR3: TGTGCCAGCAGTTTAGTAAGGACAGCCCCCGGGGAGCTGTTTTTT. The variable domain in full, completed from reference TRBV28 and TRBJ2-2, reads DVKVTQSSRYLVKRTGEKVFLECVQDMDHENMFWYRQDPGLGLRLIYFSYDVKMKEKGDIPEGYSVSREKKERFSLILESASTNQTSMYLCASSLVRTAPGELFFGEGSRLTVL.

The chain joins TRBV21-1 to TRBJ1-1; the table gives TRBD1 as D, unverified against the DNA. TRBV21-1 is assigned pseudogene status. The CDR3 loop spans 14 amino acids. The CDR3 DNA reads TGTGCCAGCAGCATCCACAGGGCCGGCACTGAAGCTTTCTTT. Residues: CASSIHRAGTEAFF.

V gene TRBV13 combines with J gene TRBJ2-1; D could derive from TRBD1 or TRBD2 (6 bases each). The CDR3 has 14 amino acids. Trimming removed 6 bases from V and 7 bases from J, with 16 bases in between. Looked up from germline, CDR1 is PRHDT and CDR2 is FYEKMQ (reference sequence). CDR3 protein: CASRKWGAWNEQFF. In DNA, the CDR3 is TGTGCCAGCAGGAAGTGGGGGGCCTGGAATGAGCAGTTCTTC.

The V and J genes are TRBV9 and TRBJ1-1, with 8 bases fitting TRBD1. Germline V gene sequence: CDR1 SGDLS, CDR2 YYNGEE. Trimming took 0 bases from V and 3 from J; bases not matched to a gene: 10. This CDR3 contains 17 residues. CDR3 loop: CASSVVFRGRLDTEAFF. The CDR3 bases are TGTGCCAGCAGCGTAGTCTTCAGGGGGCGCTTGGACACTGAAGCTTTCTTT.

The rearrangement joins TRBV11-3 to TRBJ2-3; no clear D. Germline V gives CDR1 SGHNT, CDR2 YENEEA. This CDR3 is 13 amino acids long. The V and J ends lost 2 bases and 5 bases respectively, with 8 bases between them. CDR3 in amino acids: CASSLNIRDTQYF. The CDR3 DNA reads TGTGCCAGCAGCTTAAACATTAGAGATACGCAGTATTTT.

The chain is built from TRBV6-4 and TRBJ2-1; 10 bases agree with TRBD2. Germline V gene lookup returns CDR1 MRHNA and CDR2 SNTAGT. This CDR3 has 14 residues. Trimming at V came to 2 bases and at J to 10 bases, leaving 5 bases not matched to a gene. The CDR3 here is CASSDASGSGEQFF. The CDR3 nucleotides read TGTGCCAGCAGTGACGCTAGCGGGAGCGGAGAGCAGTTCTTC.

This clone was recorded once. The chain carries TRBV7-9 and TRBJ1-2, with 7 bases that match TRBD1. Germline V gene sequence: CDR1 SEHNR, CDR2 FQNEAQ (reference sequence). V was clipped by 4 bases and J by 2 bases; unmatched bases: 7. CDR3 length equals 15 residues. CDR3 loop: CASSYPPGQNYGYTF. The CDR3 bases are TGTGCCAGCAGCTATCCTCCGGGACAGAACTATGGCTACACCTTC.

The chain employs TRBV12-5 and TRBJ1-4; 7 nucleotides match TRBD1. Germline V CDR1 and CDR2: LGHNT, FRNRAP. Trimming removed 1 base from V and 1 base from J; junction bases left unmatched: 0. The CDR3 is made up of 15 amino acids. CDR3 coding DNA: TGTGCTAGTGGTTTGGGGACAGGAACTAATGAAAAACTGTTTTTT. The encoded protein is CASGLGTGTNEKLFF.

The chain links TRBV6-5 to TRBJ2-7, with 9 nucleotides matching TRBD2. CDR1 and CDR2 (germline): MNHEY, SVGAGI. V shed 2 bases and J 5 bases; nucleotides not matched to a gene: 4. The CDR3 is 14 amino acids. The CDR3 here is CASSYGSSGDEQYF. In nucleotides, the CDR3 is TGTGCCAGCAGTTACGGGTCTAGCGGGGACGAGCAGTACTTC.

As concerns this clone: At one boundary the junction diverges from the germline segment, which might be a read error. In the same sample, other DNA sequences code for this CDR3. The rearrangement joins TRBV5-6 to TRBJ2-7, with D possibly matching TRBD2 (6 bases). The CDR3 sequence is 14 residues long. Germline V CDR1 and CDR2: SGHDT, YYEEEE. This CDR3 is CASSLGEATAEQYF. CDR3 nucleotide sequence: TGTGCCAGCAGCTTGGGGGAGGCGACAGCTGAGCAATACTTC.

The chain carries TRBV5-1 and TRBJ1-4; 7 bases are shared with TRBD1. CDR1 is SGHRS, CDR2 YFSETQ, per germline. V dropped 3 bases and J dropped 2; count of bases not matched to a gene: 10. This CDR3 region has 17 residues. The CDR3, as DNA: TGCGCCAGCAGCTCGTCGCCAAACAGGGGCACTAATGAAAAACTGTTTTTT. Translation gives CASSSSPNRGTNEKLFF. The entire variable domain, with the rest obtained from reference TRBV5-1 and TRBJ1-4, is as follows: KAGVTQTPRYLIKTRGQQVTLSCSPISGHRSVSWYQQTPGQGLQFLFEYFSETQRNKGNFPGRFSGRQFSNSRSEMNVSTLELGDSALYLCASSSSPNRGTNEKLFFGSGTQLSVL.

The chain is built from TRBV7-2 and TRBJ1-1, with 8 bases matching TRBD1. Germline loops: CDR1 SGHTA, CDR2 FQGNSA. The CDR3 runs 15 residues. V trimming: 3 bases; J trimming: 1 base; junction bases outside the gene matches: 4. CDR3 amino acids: CASSFRQGKNTEAFF. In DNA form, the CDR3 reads TGTGCCAGCAGCTTTCGACAGGGGAAGAACACTGAAGCTTTCTTT.

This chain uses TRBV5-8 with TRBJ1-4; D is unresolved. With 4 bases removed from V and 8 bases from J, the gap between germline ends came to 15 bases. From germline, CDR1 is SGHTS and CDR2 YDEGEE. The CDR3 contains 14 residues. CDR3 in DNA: TGTGCCAGCAGCGGACCCGGGATCCGGGAAAAACTGTTTTTT. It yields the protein CASSGPGIREKLFF.

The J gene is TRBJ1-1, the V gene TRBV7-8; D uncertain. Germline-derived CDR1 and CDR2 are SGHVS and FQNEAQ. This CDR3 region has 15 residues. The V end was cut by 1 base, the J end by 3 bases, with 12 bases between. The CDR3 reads CASSLGGYEDTEAFF. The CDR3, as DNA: TGTGCCAGCAGCTTAGGAGGGTACGAAGACACTGAAGCTTTCTTT. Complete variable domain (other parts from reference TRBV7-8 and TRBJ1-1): GAGVSQSPRYKVAKRGQDVALRCDPISGHVSLFWYQQALGQGPEFLTYFQNEAQLDKSGLPSDRFFAERPEGSVSTLKIQRTQQEDSAVYLCASSLGGYEDTEAFFGQGTRLTVV.

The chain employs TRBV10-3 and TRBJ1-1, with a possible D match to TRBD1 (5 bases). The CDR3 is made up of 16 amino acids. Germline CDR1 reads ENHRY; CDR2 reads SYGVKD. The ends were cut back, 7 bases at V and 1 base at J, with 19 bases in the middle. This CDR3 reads CAITPEPDRQNTEAFF. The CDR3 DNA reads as TGTGCCATCACTCCGGAACCTGACAGACAGAACACTGAAGCTTTCTTT.

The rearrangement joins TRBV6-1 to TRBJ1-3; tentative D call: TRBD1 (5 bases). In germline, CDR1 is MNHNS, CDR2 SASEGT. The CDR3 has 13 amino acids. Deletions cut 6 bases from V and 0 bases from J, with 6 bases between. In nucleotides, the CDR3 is TGTGCCAGCAGCCAGGGCTCTGGAAACACCATATATTTT. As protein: CASSQGSGNTIYF.

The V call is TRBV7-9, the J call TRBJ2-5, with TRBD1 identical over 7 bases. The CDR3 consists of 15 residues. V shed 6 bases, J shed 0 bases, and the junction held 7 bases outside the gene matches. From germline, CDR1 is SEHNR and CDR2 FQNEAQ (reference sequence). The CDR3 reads CASRKDGQDQETQYF. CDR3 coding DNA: TGTGCCAGCAGGAAGGACGGACAGGACCAAGAGACCCAGTACTTC.

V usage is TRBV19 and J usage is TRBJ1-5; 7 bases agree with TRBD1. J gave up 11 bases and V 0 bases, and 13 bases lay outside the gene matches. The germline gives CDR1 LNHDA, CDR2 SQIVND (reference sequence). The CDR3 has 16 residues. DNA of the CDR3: TGTGCCAGTAGTATAGAGGACGACAGGGTCGAGGGGGCCCAGCATTTT. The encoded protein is CASSIEDDRVEGAQHF.

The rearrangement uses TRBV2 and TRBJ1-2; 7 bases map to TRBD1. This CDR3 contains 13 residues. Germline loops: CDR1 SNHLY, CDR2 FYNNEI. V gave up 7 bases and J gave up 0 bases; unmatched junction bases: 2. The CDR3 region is CASTGTANYGYTF. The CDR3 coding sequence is TGTGCCAGCACGGGGACAGCTAACTATGGCTACACCTTC. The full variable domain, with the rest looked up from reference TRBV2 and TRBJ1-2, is EPEVTQTPSHQVTQMGQEVILRCVPISNHLYFYWYRQILGQKVEFLVSFYNNEISEKSEIFDDQFSVERPDGSNFTLKIRSTKLEDSAMYFCASTGTANYGYTFGSGTRLTVV.

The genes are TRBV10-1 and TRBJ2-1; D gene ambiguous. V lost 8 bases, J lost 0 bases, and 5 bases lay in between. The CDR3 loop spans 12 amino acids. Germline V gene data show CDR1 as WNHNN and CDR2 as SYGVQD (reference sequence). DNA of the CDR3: TGCGCCAGCGGTAGCTCCTACAATGAGCAGTTCTTC. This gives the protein CASGSSYNEQFF.

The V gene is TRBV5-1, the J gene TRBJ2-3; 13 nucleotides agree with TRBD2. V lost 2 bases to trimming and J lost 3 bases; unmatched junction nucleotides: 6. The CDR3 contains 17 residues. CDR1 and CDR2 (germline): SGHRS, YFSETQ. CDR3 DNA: TGCGCCAGCAGCTTCGCACCGGGACTAGCGGGGACAGATACGCAGTATTTT. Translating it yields CASSFAPGLAGTDTQYF.

DNA for the CDR3: TGTGCCAGCAGATTACCCCCTAACCCCAACAATGAGCAGTTCTTC. Its protein product is CASRLPPNPNNEQFF. The chain uses TRBV7-2 and TRBJ2-1; no firm D call. Trimming took off 6 bases at V and 5 bases at J, with 17 bases between the two ends. CDR3 length: 15 amino acids. Germline V gene sequence: CDR1 SGHTA, CDR2 FQGNSA.

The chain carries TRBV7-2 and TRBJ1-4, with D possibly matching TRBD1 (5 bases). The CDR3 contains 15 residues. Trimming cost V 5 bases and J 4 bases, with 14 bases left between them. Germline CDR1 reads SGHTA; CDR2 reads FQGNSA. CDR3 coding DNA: TGTGCCAGCAGCCGTGAGACAGCCCGTAATGAAAAACTGTTTTTT. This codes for CASSRETARNEKLFF.

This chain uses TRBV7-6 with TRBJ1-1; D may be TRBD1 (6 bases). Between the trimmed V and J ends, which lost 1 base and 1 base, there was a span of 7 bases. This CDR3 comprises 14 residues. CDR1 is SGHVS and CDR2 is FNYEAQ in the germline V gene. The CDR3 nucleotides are TGTGCCAGCAGCTTAGGGGGACAGAACACTGAAGCTTTCTTT. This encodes CASSLGGQNTEAFF.

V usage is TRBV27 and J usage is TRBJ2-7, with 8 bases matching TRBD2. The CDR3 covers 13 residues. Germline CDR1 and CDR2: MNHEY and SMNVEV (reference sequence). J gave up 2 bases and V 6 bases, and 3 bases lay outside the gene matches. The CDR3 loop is CASRLAGPYEQYF. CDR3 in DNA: TGTGCCAGCAGGCTAGCGGGCCCCTACGAGCAGTACTTC.